Here is one TCR beta chain with its context. This entry comes from a study of blood T cell repertoires in COVID-19. Study-wide context: COVID-19 samples, acute and convalescent, were from the United States, Italy and Spain.

Seattle enrolled patients during active infection and tracked them longitudinally. The data were produced by immunoSEQ multiplex PCR, yet TCRdb's version contains in-frame clones alone and is incomplete. In the table there are fewer than 250,000 clones, 84% of which are singletons. This TCR was sampled from a woman at least 80 years old with COVID-19, enrolled during active disease. Sequencing used peripheral blood.

CDR3 sequence: CASSIWSGTGSFHNEQFF. For the CDR3, the DNA is TGTGCCAGTAGTATTTGGTCCGGGACAGGTTCATTTCACAATGAGCAGTTCTTC. This sequence joins TRBV19 and TRBJ2-1; TRBD1 matches at 8 bases. Germline V gene data show CDR1 as LNHDA and CDR2 as SQIVND (reference sequence). Trimming at V came to 3 bases and at J to 5 bases, leaving 15 bases not matched to a gene. The CDR3 is 18 residues long.